The 2 T cell receptor beta chains below come from one sample, sequenced in a study of T-cell reconstitution after alpha-beta-depleted transplantation in children. TCRbeta library preparation incorporated unique molecular identifiers. TCRdb called the PCR reads again in MiXCR, with one record for every CDR3 protein. The data hold around 90,000 distinct CDR3 sequences, with around 15% observed a single time. Sequencing was performed on PBMCs, mostly from graft donor cells, taken 180 days after TCRalphabeta/CD19-depleted stem cell transplant. These receptors were taken from a male patient between 2 and 15 years old who had a stem cell transplant for acute lymphoblastic leukemia, so the T cells may come from the graft donor.

This rearrangement joins TRBV5-4 to TRBJ1-2; TRBD1 matches 7 bases. The CDR3 spans 17 residues. V shed 4 bases, J shed 6 bases, and the junction held 18 bases outside the gene matches. Germline CDR1 reads SGHNT; CDR2 reads YYREEE (reference sequence). In DNA form, the CDR3 reads TGTGCCAGCAGCCCTAAGGGTTGGAAAATGGACAGGCATGGCTACACCTTC. Its protein product is CASSPKGWKMDRHGYTF. The entire variable domain, with the rest obtained from reference TRBV5-4 and TRBJ1-2, is as follows: ETGVTQSPTHLIKTRGQQVTLRCSSQSGHNTVSWYQQALGQGPQFIFQYYREEENGRGNFPPRFSGLQFPNYSSELNVNALELDDSALYLCASSPKGWKMDRHGYTFGSGTRLTVV.

V and J are TRBV20-1 and TRBJ2-2; the match to TRBD2 covers 9 bases. V dropped 0 bases and J dropped 1; count of bases not matched to a gene: 3. The germline CDR1 and CDR2 sequences are DFQATT and SNEGSKA (reference sequence). There are 16 residues in the CDR3. CDR3 region: CSARDASGENTGELFF. The CDR3 bases are TGCAGTGCTAGAGACGCTAGCGGGGAGAACACCGGGGAGCTGTTTTTT.